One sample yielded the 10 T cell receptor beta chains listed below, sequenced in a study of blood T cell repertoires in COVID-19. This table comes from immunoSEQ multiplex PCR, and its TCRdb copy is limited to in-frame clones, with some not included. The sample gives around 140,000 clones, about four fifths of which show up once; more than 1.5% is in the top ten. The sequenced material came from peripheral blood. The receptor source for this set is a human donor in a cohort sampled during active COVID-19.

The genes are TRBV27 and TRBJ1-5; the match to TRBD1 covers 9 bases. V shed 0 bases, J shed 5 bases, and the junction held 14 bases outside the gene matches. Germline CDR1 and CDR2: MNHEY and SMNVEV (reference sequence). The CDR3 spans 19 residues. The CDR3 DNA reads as TGTGCCAGCAGTTTATCCCGGCCGTCCCGGGACAGGGATGATCAGCCCCAGCATTTT. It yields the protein CASSLSRPSRDRDDQPQHF.

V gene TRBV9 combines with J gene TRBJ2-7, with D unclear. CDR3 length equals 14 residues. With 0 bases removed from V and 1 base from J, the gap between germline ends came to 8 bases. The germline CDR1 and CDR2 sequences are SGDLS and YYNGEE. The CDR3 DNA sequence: TGTGCCAGCAGCGTAGCTGGAGCTTCCTACGAGCAGTACTTC. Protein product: CASSVAGASYEQYF.

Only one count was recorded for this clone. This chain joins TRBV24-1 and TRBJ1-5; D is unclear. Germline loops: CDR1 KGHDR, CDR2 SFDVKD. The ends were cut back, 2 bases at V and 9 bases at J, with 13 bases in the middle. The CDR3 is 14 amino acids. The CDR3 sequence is CATSDSSHGGPQHF. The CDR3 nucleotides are TGTGCCACCAGTGATTCCTCTCACGGTGGGCCCCAGCATTTT.

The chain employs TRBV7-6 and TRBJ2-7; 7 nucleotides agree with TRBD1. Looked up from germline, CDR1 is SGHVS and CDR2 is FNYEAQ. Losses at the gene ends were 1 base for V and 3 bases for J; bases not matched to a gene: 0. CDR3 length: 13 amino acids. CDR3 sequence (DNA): TGTGCCAGCAGCTTAGGGACAGGCTACGAGCAGTACTTC. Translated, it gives CASSLGTGYEQYF.

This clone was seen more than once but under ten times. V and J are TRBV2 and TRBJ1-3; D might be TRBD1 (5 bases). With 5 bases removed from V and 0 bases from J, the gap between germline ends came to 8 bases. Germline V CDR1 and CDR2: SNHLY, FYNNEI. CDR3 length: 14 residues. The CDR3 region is CASSRQYSGNTIYF. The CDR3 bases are TGTGCCAGCAGTCGACAGTACTCTGGAAACACCATATATTTT.

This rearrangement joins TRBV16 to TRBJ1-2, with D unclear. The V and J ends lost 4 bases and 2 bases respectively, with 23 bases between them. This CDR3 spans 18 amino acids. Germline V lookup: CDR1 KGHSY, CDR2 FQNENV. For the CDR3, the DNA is TGTGCCAGCAGCCTAGATTTCCGGGCCGCCGAGGGAAACTATGGCTACACCTTC. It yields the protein CASSLDFRAAEGNYGYTF. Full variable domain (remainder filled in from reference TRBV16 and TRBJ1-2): GEEVAQTPKHLVRGEGQKAKLYCAPIKGHSYVFWYQQVLKNEFKFLISFQNENVFDETGMPKERFSAKCLPNSPCSLEIQATKLEDSAVYFCASSLDFRAAEGNYGYTFGSGTRLTVV.

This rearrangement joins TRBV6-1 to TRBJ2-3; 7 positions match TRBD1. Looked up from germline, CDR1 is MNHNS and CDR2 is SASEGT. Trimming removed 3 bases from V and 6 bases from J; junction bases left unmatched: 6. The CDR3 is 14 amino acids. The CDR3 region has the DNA TGTGCCAGCAGTGACCTCCACAGGGGTGATACGCAGTATTTT. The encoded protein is CASSDLHRGDTQYF.

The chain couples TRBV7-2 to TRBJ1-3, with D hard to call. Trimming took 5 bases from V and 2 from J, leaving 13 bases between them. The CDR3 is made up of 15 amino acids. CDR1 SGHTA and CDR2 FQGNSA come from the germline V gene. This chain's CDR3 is CASSPPSGTGNTIYF. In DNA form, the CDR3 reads TGTGCCAGCAGCCCCCCCTCCGGGACTGGAAACACCATATATTTT.

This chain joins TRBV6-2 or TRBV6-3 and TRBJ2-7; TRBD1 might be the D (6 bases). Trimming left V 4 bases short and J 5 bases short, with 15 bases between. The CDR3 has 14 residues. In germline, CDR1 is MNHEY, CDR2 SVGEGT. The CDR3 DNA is TGTGCCAGCAGTTTAATCGGCAGGGGTAACGAGCAGTACTTC. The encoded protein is CASSLIGRGNEQYF.

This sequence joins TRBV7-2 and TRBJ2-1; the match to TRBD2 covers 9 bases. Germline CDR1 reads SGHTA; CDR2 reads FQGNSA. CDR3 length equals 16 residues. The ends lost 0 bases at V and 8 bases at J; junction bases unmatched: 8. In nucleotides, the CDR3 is TGTGCCAGCAGCTTAGCCCGGGCGGGAGGGTTCGATGAGCAGTTCTTC. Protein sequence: CASSLARAGGFDEQFF.